These 9 T cell receptor beta chains were sequenced from one sample in a study of sequential checkpoint blockade in melanoma. Method: immunoSEQ multiplex PCR; TCRdb's copy keeps in-frame clones and lacks some. The table lists around 20,000 clones, roughly 80% of them singletons. Treatment described: randomized to nivolumab then ipilimumab (arm A) or the reverse (arm B). The sequenced sample was CD8+ T cells sorted from blood (inferred from file names), obtained from a patient given nivolumab and ipilimumab in sequence. The receptors were gathered from a human donor with melanoma.

This clone was seen more than once but under ten times. V gene TRBV5-4 combines with J gene TRBJ1-3; D unclear. The CDR3 runs 15 residues. V gave up 2 bases and J gave up 1 base, with 10 bases separating them. Per the germline V gene, CDR1 is SGHNT and CDR2 is YYREEE (reference sequence). CDR3 in amino acids: CASSFGATSGNTIYF. As DNA, the CDR3 is TGTGCCAGCAGCTTTGGAGCGACGTCTGGAAACACCATATATTTT. Full variable domain (remainder filled in from reference TRBV5-4 and TRBJ1-3): ETGVTQSPTHLIKTRGQQVTLRCSSQSGHNTVSWYQQALGQGPQFIFQYYREEENGRGNFPPRFSGLQFPNYSSELNVNALELDDSALYLCASSFGATSGNTIYFGEGSWLTVV.

The V call is TRBV12-5, the J call TRBJ1-1, with TRBD1 as a possible D gene (5 bases). Germline loops: CDR1 LGHNT, CDR2 FRNRAP. The CDR3 has 12 amino acids. Trimming removed 7 bases at V and 3 bases at J, with 9 bases between. The CDR3 is CASVEGHTEAFF. The CDR3 nucleotides read TGTGCTAGTGTGGAGGGGCACACTGAAGCTTTCTTT.

V usage is TRBV10-1 and J usage is TRBJ2-2; TRBD1 is a possible D gene (6 bases). The CDR3 extends over 16 amino acids. The V end lost 2 bases, the J end lost 5 bases, and 15 bases lay between the germline ends. Germline V CDR1 and CDR2: WNHNN, SYGVQD (reference sequence). Here the CDR3 reads CASSEPKTGPTGELFF. CDR3 DNA sequence: TGCGCCAGCAGTGAGCCTAAGACAGGCCCAACCGGGGAGCTGTTTTTT.

The V gene is TRBV2, the J gene TRBJ2-7; 7 bases are shared with TRBD1. CDR3 length equals 15 residues. Germline V gene data show CDR1 as SNHLY and CDR2 as FYNNEI. The J segment lost 0 bases and the V segment lost 0 bases, leaving 2 bases of the junction unmatched. CDR3: CASSEAAGGSYEQYF. CDR3 coding DNA: TGTGCCAGCAGTGAAGCTGCAGGGGGCTCCTACGAGCAGTACTTC.

This sequence joins TRBV27 and TRBJ1-1; 7 positions agree with TRBD1. CDR1 and CDR2 from the germline V gene are MNHEY and SMNVEV (reference sequence). Losses at the gene ends were 6 bases for V and 6 bases for J; bases not matched to a gene: 13. The CDR3 length is 15 residues. The DNA for the CDR3 is TGTGCCAGCAGCCCCTTATCGACAGGGAGGCCTGAAGCTTTCTTT. Encoded protein: CASSPLSTGRPEAFF.

The chain couples TRBV30 to TRBJ1-1; possible D gene TRBD1, 5 bases. Trimming took 0 bases from V and 4 from J, leaving 6 bases between them. Germline V gene sequence: CDR1 GTSNPN, CDR2 SVGIG (reference sequence). The CDR3 is made up of 12 amino acids. This chain's CDR3 is CAWSVTGTEAFF. CDR3 coding DNA: TGTGCCTGGAGTGTTACAGGCACTGAAGCTTTCTTT.

The sample holds a few counts of this clone. The rearrangement uses TRBV6-6 and TRBJ2-3, with D possibly TRBD2 on 6 matching bases. The V end lost 5 bases, the J end lost 4 bases, and 16 bases lay between the germline ends. Germline CDR1 and CDR2: MNHNY and SVGAGI (reference sequence). The CDR3 runs 15 residues. CDR3 amino acids: CASSPGEQVADTQYF. The CDR3 DNA is TGTGCCAGCAGTCCGGGGGAGCAGGTCGCAGATACGCAGTATTTT.

This clone was counted a few times. V is TRBV27 and J is TRBJ2-7, with 11 bases identical to TRBD2. The germline CDR1 and CDR2 sequences are MNHEY and SMNVEV (reference sequence). V lost 7 bases, J lost 4 bases, and 9 bases stayed unmatched. The CDR3 length is 15 residues. DNA of the CDR3: TGTGCCAGCACCGGGACTAGCGGCTCTCGGTACGAGCAGTACTTC. Translated, it gives CASTGTSGSRYEQYF.

CDR3 sequence reads: CASSLDRVYEQYF. In DNA, the CDR3 is TGTGCCAGCAGCTTGGACAGGGTCTACGAGCAGTACTTC. The gene calls are TRBV5-4 and TRBJ2-7; a possible D gene is TRBD1 (6 bases). Trimming removed 0 bases from V and 3 bases from J, with 7 bases in between. Germline V gives CDR1 SGHNT, CDR2 YYREEE (reference sequence). This CDR3 comprises 13 residues.